This TCR beta chain appears in the sequencing data of a study of long-term antiretroviral therapy in people with HIV. Study as a whole: The 2015 immediate-ART recommendation came about a decade after the earliest samples. Study findings and constraints: Diversity rose after ART but stayed below transplant donor controls.

Each HIV participant was treated in the United States. With survey level as its setting, the immunoSEQ assay was v3.0. Generated by immunoSEQ multiplex PCR, the TCRdb table keeps only in-frame clones and is missing some. The sample carries about 20,000 clones, 90% recorded once. A word on this clone: The antigen remains unidentified.

The receptor's source is a woman aged 25 to 45 with HIV. The specimen comprised unsorted PBMCs, sampled approximately 4.5 years before starting antiretroviral therapy.

In nucleotides, the CDR3 is TGCGCCAGCAGCTTGGAAATCGTGAACACTGAAGCTTTCTTT. This gives the protein CASSLEIVNTEAFF. V and J are TRBV5-1 and TRBJ1-1, with unresolved D. Germline V lookup: CDR1 SGHRS, CDR2 YFSETQ. Trimming left V 0 bases short and J 0 bases short, with 6 bases between. The CDR3 consists of 14 residues.